Below, 9 T cell receptor beta chains from the same sample are listed, as sequenced in a study of blood T cell repertoires in COVID-19. Profiling relied on immunoSEQ multiplex PCR, and the TCRdb table lists in-frame clones only, not all of them. The table records 40,000 or so clones, around 91% of them present only once. Specimen: peripheral blood. All receptors come from a man aged 60-69 years with active or convalescent COVID-19.

This clone was counted once. The rearrangement uses TRBV28 and TRBJ2-4; D call uncertain. Germline values: CDR1 MDHEN, CDR2 SYDVKM. Trimming left V 4 bases short and J 0 bases short, with 22 bases between. The CDR3 runs 19 residues. CDR3 sequence: CASSSLTTPENLAKNIQYF. In DNA form, the CDR3 reads TGTGCCAGCAGTTCCCTTACCACGCCAGAAAATCTAGCCAAAAACATTCAGTACTTC.

The V gene is TRBV5-6, the J gene TRBJ1-2; D might be TRBD1 (5 bases). V lost 1 base to trimming and J lost 6 bases, with 10 bases between them. This CDR3 contains 13 residues. CDR1 SGHDT and CDR2 YYEEEE come from the germline V gene. The CDR3 DNA follows: TGTGCCAGCAGCTTGATGGGGGGACATGGCTACACCTTC. Protein sequence: CASSLMGGHGYTF.

The chain is built from TRBV6-6 and TRBJ1-4; unclear D gene. The CDR3 is 14 residues long. The V gene lost 6 bases and the J gene lost 8 bases, with 16 bases spanning the gap. Germline V CDR1 and CDR2: MNHNY, SVGAGI (reference sequence). The CDR3 is CASRNQRSGEKLFF. CDR3 bases: TGTGCCAGCAGGAACCAGCGTTCGGGGGAAAAACTGTTTTTT.

This chain links TRBV6-6 with TRBJ2-2; no reliable D call. The ends were cut back, 0 bases at V and 4 bases at J, with 6 bases in the middle. CDR3 length: 14 amino acids. Germline values: CDR1 MNHNY, CDR2 SVGAGI (reference sequence). The CDR3 sequence: CASSYSTSTGELFF. The CDR3 nucleotides read TGTGCCAGCAGTTACTCTACAAGCACCGGGGAGCTGTTTTTT.

V gene TRBV5-1 combines with J gene TRBJ1-4; possibly TRBD1 for D (6 bases). Looked up from germline, CDR1 is SGHRS and CDR2 is YFSETQ. The CDR3 has 15 residues. Trimming took 0 bases from V and 8 from J, leaving 14 bases between them. This CDR3 is CASSLGTGWGEKLFF. The CDR3 DNA reads as TGCGCCAGCAGCTTGGGAACAGGGTGGGGAGAAAAACTGTTTTTT.

This chain links TRBV29-1 with TRBJ2-7; D unresolved. This CDR3 has 11 amino acids. Germline V gene lookup returns CDR1 SQVTM and CDR2 ANQGSEA. V was cut by 1 base and J by 7 bases, with 8 bases left in between. CDR3 nucleotide sequence: TGCAGCGTTGAAGTGGGCAGGGAGCAGTACTTC. The encoded protein is CSVEVGREQYF.

The rearrangement uses TRBV5-5 and TRBJ2-7; TRBD1 matches at 9 bases. CDR3 length equals 13 residues. Losses at the gene ends were 4 bases for V and 3 bases for J; bases not matched to a gene: 2. Germline values: CDR1 SGHKS, CDR2 YYEKEE (reference sequence). The CDR3 DNA follows: TGTGCCAGCAGCACGGGACAGGGCTACGAGCAGTACTTC. As protein: CASSTGQGYEQYF. Variable domain in full (rest from reference TRBV5-5 and TRBJ2-7): DAGVTQSPTHLIKTRGQQVTLRCSPISGHKSVSWYQQVLGQGPQFIFQYYEKEERGRGNFPDRFSARQFPNYSSELNVNALLLGDSALYLCASSTGQGYEQYFGPGTRLTVT.

The chain is built from TRBV5-1 and TRBJ1-1; 7 positions match TRBD1. Unmatched junction bases numbered 18, after V lost 2 bases and J lost 5 bases. The CDR3 contains 18 residues. Germline V lookup: CDR1 SGHRS, CDR2 YFSETQ. The CDR3 DNA follows: TGCGCCAGCAGCTTAGGTCCCCTCCGACAGGGTTTGCCAACTGAAGCTTTCTTT. Translation gives CASSLGPLRQGLPTEAFF.

The rearrangement joins TRBV6-5 to TRBJ2-3; possibly TRBD2 for D (6 bases). The CDR3 covers 15 residues. The V gene lost 1 base and the J gene lost 4 bases, with 12 bases spanning the gap. Germline CDR1 is MNHEY and CDR2 is SVGAGI. CDR3 DNA sequence: TGTGCCAGCAGTTACTTGCGGGGAGCCCCAGATACGCAGTATTTT. It specifies CASSYLRGAPDTQYF.